The clone carrying this TCR beta chain was observed a handful of times. TCRdb called the 5' RACE reads again in MiXCR, with one record for every CDR3 protein. The sample contains 150,000 to 200,000 distinct CDR3 sequences, 10% to 15% of which appear only once. This sample was included in a study of CD8 T cells in ankylosing spondylitis. The specimen was blood, either unsorted or a sorted T cell fraction (not recorded which). The receptor's source is a female donor with ankylosing spondylitis or in good health (not recorded which).

CDR3 amino acids: CASSFQLAGITGELFF. The DNA for the CDR3 is TGTGCCAGCAGCTTCCAACTAGCGGGGATCACCGGGGAGCTGTTTTTT. The chain uses TRBV7-2 and TRBJ2-2; 10 nucleotides agree with TRBD2. Trimming at V came to 3 bases and at J to 4 bases, leaving 5 bases not matched to a gene. Germline V gene lookup returns CDR1 SGHTA and CDR2 FQGNSA. The CDR3 contains 16 residues.